These T cell receptor beta chains were read from a single sample in a study of T-cell memory formation after mild COVID-19. TCRdb redid the calling of the 5' RACE reads with MiXCR, one entry per CDR3 protein. The sample comprises 400,000 to 500,000 distinct CDR3 sequences, around 17% of which are singletons, and under 25% rests with the top ten. The sequencing input was PBMCs or a T cell subset sorted from them (not recorded which). The receptors come from a man younger than 35 who had mild COVID-19 (a few samples of this study predate the infection). Cell type and time point are not known. The CDR3 runs from the conserved cysteine through the conserved F or W. The order of the fields is CDR3 DNA, CDR3 protein, clone size, D gene, V gene, J gene, CDR3 length. The D gene is left open where the match is weak. The size entry is marked missing in some rows and otherwise reads once, few, many or a size class.

CDR3 DNA: TGTGCCAGCAGCGATCCCCGGGGACTCTCCGAGGCCCAGTACTTC
CDR3 protein: CASSDPRGLSEAQYF
clone size: .
D gene: .
V gene: TRBV9
J gene: TRBJ2-5
CDR3 length: 15

CDR3 DNA: TGTGCCAGCAGACCTGGCGGGACATCGAACACTGAAGCTTTCTTT
CDR3 protein: CASRPGGTSNTEAFF
clone size: .
D gene: .
V gene: TRBV6-2/TRBV6-3
J gene: TRBJ1-1
CDR3 length: 15

CDR3 DNA: TGCGCCAGCAGCGAGGGAGGCAGGGGGCGAGATGGCTACACCTTC
CDR3 protein: CASSEGGRGRDGYTF
clone size: few
D gene: TRBD1
V gene: TRBV5-1
J gene: TRBJ1-2
CDR3 length: 15

CDR3 DNA: TGCGCCAGCACCGCCCTCGGGACAGGGACGGGGGAGCAGTACTTC
CDR3 protein: CASTALGTGTGEQYF
clone size: .
D gene: TRBD1
V gene: TRBV5-1
J gene: TRBJ2-7
CDR3 length: 15

CDR3 DNA: TGTGCCAGCAGCGATGGACCCCTGAACACTGAAGCTTTCTTT
CDR3 protein: CASSDGPLNTEAFF
clone size: few
D gene: .
V gene: TRBV12-3/TRBV12-4
J gene: TRBJ1-1
CDR3 length: 14

CDR3 DNA: TGCAGTGCCTTGAGCGGGACATTTCGAGAGACCCAGTACTTC
CDR3 protein: CSALSGTFRETQYF
clone size: .
D gene: .
V gene: TRBV20-1
J gene: TRBJ2-5
CDR3 length: 14

CDR3 DNA: TGTGCCAGCAGGGGGACAGGGGCCAGAGAGCAGTACTTC
CDR3 protein: CASRGTGAREQYF
clone size: many
D gene: TRBD1
V gene: TRBV7-2
J gene: TRBJ2-7
CDR3 length: 13

CDR3 DNA: TGTGCCAGCAGTTTATTCGGGGTGGATGCCTACGAGCAGTACTTC
CDR3 protein: CASSLFGVDAYEQYF
clone size: .
D gene: .
V gene: TRBV12-3/TRBV12-4
J gene: TRBJ2-7
CDR3 length: 15

CDR3 DNA: TGTGCCAGCAGCCTATGGAGACTAGCGGGGCCCTACAATGAGCAGTTCTTC
CDR3 protein: CASSLWRLAGPYNEQFF
clone size: .
D gene: TRBD2
V gene: TRBV7-9
J gene: TRBJ2-1
CDR3 length: 17

CDR3 DNA: TGTGCCAGTAGTATACCGGAGCACTGGGGCTACACCTTC
CDR3 protein: CASSIPEHWGYTF
clone size: few
D gene: .
V gene: TRBV19
J gene: TRBJ1-2
CDR3 length: 13

CDR3 DNA: TGTGCCAGCAGCTTAGGAGGAAGCCAAGAGACCCAGTACTTC
CDR3 protein: CASSLGGSQETQYF
clone size: many
D gene: .
V gene: TRBV7-2
J gene: TRBJ2-5
CDR3 length: 14

CDR3 DNA: TGTGCCAGCAGCCCTACCCAGGGGTTTACGGGAGAGACCCAGTACTTC
CDR3 protein: CASSPTQGFTGETQYF
clone size: few
D gene: .
V gene: TRBV12-3/TRBV12-4
J gene: TRBJ2-5
CDR3 length: 16

CDR3 DNA: TGTGCCAGCAGCTTAGTGTGGTGGGCCTTCGACGAGCAGTACTTC
CDR3 protein: CASSLVWWAFDEQYF
clone size: .
D gene: .
V gene: TRBV11-2
J gene: TRBJ2-7
CDR3 length: 15

CDR3 DNA: TGTGCCAGCAGCGTAGGACTAGCGGGAGTGGATAATGAGCAGTTCTTC
CDR3 protein: CASSVGLAGVDNEQFF
clone size: .
D gene: TRBD2
V gene: TRBV9
J gene: TRBJ2-1
CDR3 length: 16

CDR3 DNA: TGTGCCAGCAGCTTTGCCTCGGACAGGGGAAGGGAGACCCAGTACTTC
CDR3 protein: CASSFASDRGRETQYF
clone size: few
D gene: TRBD1
V gene: TRBV7-2
J gene: TRBJ2-5
CDR3 length: 16

CDR3 DNA: TGTGCCAGCAGCCCAGATGTCAGACGTGGGGCCAACGTCCTGACTTTC
CDR3 protein: CASSPDVRRGANVLTF
clone size: few
D gene: .
V gene: TRBV7-9
J gene: TRBJ2-6
CDR3 length: 16

CDR3 DNA: TGTGCCAGCAGTGACAGGGCACGTAATTCACCCCTCCACTTT
CDR3 protein: CASSDRARNSPLHF
clone size: .
D gene: .
V gene: TRBV2
J gene: TRBJ1-6
CDR3 length: 14

CDR3 DNA: TGTGCCAGCAGCCAGGGGACTAGCGGGGGGGGTACAGATACGCAGTATTTT
CDR3 protein: CASSQGTSGGGTDTQYF
clone size: few
D gene: TRBD2
V gene: TRBV9
J gene: TRBJ2-3
CDR3 length: 17

CDR3 DNA: TGTGCCAGCAGCTTAATCTGGACAGGGGGAACCTACGAGCAGTACTTC
CDR3 protein: CASSLIWTGGTYEQYF
clone size: .
D gene: TRBD1
V gene: TRBV7-2
J gene: TRBJ2-7
CDR3 length: 16

CDR3 DNA: TGCGCCAGCAGCTTACGGACAGCATCTCGCTCCTATAATTCACCCCTCCACTTT
CDR3 protein: CASSLRTASRSYNSPLHF
clone size: .
D gene: .
V gene: TRBV5-1
J gene: TRBJ1-6
CDR3 length: 18

CDR3 DNA: TGCGCCAGCAGCTCTTTCCCGGGACAGCGCAGCGCTTACACTGAAGCTTTCTTT
CDR3 protein: CASSSFPGQRSAYTEAFF
clone size: few
D gene: TRBD1
V gene: TRBV5-1
J gene: TRBJ1-1
CDR3 length: 18

CDR3 DNA: TGCAGCGTTGAAGCCGAGCAGTTCTTC
CDR3 protein: CSVEAEQFF
clone size: few
D gene: .
V gene: TRBV29-1
J gene: TRBJ2-1
CDR3 length: 9

CDR3 DNA: TGTGCCAGCAGTTCCTCGGGAGGGTGGATCGATCAGCCCCAGCATTTT
CDR3 protein: CASSSSGGWIDQPQHF
clone size: few
D gene: .
V gene: TRBV12-3/TRBV12-4
J gene: TRBJ1-5
CDR3 length: 16

CDR3 DNA: TGCGCCAGCAGCCGGGTCGTGGCAGATACGCAGTATTTT
CDR3 protein: CASSRVVADTQYF
clone size: few
D gene: .
V gene: TRBV5-1
J gene: TRBJ2-3
CDR3 length: 13